What follows describes a single T cell receptor (beta chain). The data derive from a study of blood T cell repertoires in COVID-19. Looking at the study overall: COVID-19 samples, acute and convalescent, were from the United States, Italy and Spain. Sample material is recorded as cDNA or gDNA derived from T cells, B-cell-depleted T cells, or PBMCs.

Original handling: From reference gene primer amplification, estimates of nucleated cell counts were derived. The assay was immunoSEQ multiplex PCR, and TCRdb's table has in-frame clones only and misses some. That table furnishes V, J and clone size, whereas the DNA furnished D and trimming. The data hold about 64,000 clones, with 65% to 90% observed a single time. Sequenced sample: peripheral blood. This sequence was found in a man between 50 and 59 years old with active COVID-19.

The CDR3 nucleotides read TGTGCCAGCAGTTTAGGGACAGCCCACGAGCAGTACTTC. This sequence encodes CASSLGTAHEQYF. The gene calls are TRBV12-3 or TRBV12-4 and TRBJ2-7; a possible D gene is TRBD1 (6 bases). The CDR3 covers 13 residues. Trimming left V 1 base short and J 5 bases short, with 9 bases between.